This T cell receptor (beta chain) was identified in a study of neoadjuvant anti-PD-1 for oral cavity cancer. Study results and caveats: After neoadjuvant nivolumab, PBMC T cell clonality was significantly higher in non-responders than responders.

These newly diagnosed stage II-IVA oral cavity squamous cell carcinoma patients had no prior systemic or radiation treatment. PBMCs were not maintained or expanded in culture before analysis. Method: immunoSEQ multiplex PCR; TCRdb's copy keeps in-frame clones and lacks some. Seen here are several thousand clones, over 65% observed once, and the top ten hold 3% to 4%. V shed 2 bases and J 5 bases; nucleotides not matched to a gene: 10. CDR3 size: 17 residues. Germline V gene sequence: CDR1 LNHNV, CDR2 YYDKDF (reference sequence). Details on this clone: Its antigen remains unidentified.

The sequencing used PBMCs, collected before nivolumab (anti-PD-1) treatment. The receptor was derived from a person aged 35-79 years with oral cavity squamous cell carcinoma. This chain links TRBV15 with TRBJ2-3; 10 bases line up with TRBD2. The CDR3 here is CATSRPSSGGPGDTQYF. In DNA form, the CDR3 reads TGTGCCACCAGCAGACCCTCTAGCGGGGGTCCTGGAGATACGCAGTATTTT.